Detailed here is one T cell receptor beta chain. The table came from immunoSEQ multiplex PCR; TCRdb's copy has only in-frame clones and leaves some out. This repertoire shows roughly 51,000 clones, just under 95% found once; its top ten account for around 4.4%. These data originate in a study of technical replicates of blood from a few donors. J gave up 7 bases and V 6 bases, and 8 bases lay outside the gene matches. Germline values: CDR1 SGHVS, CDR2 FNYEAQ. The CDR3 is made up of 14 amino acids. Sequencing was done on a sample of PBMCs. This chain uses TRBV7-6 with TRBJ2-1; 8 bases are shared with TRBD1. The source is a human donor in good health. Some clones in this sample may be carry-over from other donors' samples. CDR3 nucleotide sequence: TGTGCCAGCAGTACCCAGGACAGGGTAAATGAGCAGTTCTTC. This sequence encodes CASSTQDRVNEQFF.